Listed here are 18 T cell receptor beta chains from one sample, sequenced in a study of shared clonotypes between healthy human individuals. Clones were read by immunoSEQ multiplex PCR, and TCRdb kept only the in-frame ones, dropping some. The repertoire holds approximately 500,000 clones, with 90% to 97% as singletons. The sequencing sample was made of naive CD4+ T cells sorted from blood. Specified subset: CD45RA+ positively selected. The receptors were sampled from a woman younger than 45 in good health.

The V gene is TRBV7-3, the J gene TRBJ1-2, with D unclear. Per germline, CDR1 SGHTA and CDR2 FQGTGA. The CDR3 totals 14 residues. V lost 0 bases and J 0 bases, leaving 5 bases between the germline ends. The DNA for the CDR3 is TGTGCCAGCAGCTTAACGCCGACTAACTATGGCTACACCTTC. Protein sequence: CASSLTPTNYGYTF. The full variable domain, rest sourced from reference TRBV7-3 and TRBJ1-2, is GAGVSQTPSNKVTEKGKYVELRCDPISGHTALYWYRQSLGQGPEFLIYFQGTGAADDSGLPNDRFFAVRPEGSVSTLKIQRTERGDSAVYLCASSLTPTNYGYTFGSGTRLTVV.

The chain joins TRBV5-1 to TRBJ1-1, with 12 bases aligning to TRBD1. V lost 1 base to trimming and J lost 7 bases; unmatched junction nucleotides: 8. Germline CDR1 is SGHRS and CDR2 is YFSETQ. CDR3 size: 16 residues. CDR3 in amino acids: CASSLIVGTGGGEAFF. The CDR3 region has the DNA TGCGCCAGCAGCTTGATAGTAGGGACAGGGGGCGGTGAAGCTTTCTTT.

The chain combines TRBV28 with TRBJ2-7; no clear D. Trimming took off 7 bases at V and 7 bases at J, with 20 bases between the two ends. Germline values: CDR1 MDHEN, CDR2 SYDVKM. The length of the CDR3 is 14 residues. Here the CDR3 reads CASTTPSGVGEQYF. In DNA form, the CDR3 reads TGTGCCAGCACTACACCGAGTGGGGTTGGGGAGCAGTACTTC.

In the case of this clone: The identical CDR3 is also encoded by other nucleotide sequences in the sample. This chain links TRBV25-1 with TRBJ1-1, with D unresolved. The CDR3 totals 14 residues. CDR1 is MGHDK and CDR2 is SYGVNS in the germline V gene. Trimming cost V 2 bases and J 0 bases, with 7 bases left between them. Written as DNA, the CDR3 is TGTGCCAGCAGTGAAGTAGGGATGAACACTGAAGCTTTCTTT. It is translated as CASSEVGMNTEAFF.

This chain connects TRBV6-1 to TRBJ2-2, with D perhaps being TRBD1 or TRBD2 (5 bases each). CDR1 and CDR2 from the germline V gene are MNHNS and SASEGT. Trimming took off 2 bases at V and 6 bases at J, with 13 bases between the two ends. The CDR3 totals 15 residues. Here the CDR3 DNA reads TGTGCCAGCAGTGAACGGAGCCGGGGCTCCGGGGAGCTGTTTTTT. It yields the protein CASSERSRGSGELFF.

This clone was observed once. V gene TRBV6-1 combines with J gene TRBJ1-2; D remains unclear. The V and J ends lost 7 bases and 2 bases respectively, with 17 bases between them. The CDR3 consists of 15 residues. The germline V gene has CDR1 MNHNS and CDR2 SASEGT. The CDR3 DNA follows: TGTGCCAGCATTGCCAACAGCGGTCTGAACTATGGCTACACCTTC. As protein: CASIANSGLNYGYTF.

The chain uses TRBV10-3 and TRBJ2-5; 9 nucleotides match TRBD2. The J call may be incorrect, as the DNA end agrees better with TRBJ2-7. The CDR3 spans 16 residues. CDR1 is ENHRY, CDR2 SYGVKD, per germline. The CDR3 DNA reads as TGTGCCATCAGTGAGACCCCGGGACTAGCTTCCTACGAGCAGTACTTC. Its protein product is CAISETPGLASYEQYF.

This chain joins TRBV27 and TRBJ2-2, with 7 nucleotides matching TRBD2. This CDR3 is built from 15 residues. Germline CDR1 and CDR2: MNHEY and SMNVEV (reference sequence). V gave up 7 bases and J gave up 5 bases; unmatched junction bases: 10. The CDR3 bases are TGTGCCAGCATGGCGGCCCTGGGAGGGACCGGGGAGCTGTTTTTT. Translating gives CASMAALGGTGELFF.

The chain recombines TRBV28 with TRBJ1-5, with a tentative D call TRBD1 (5 bases). The germline V gene has CDR1 MDHEN and CDR2 SYDVKM. V shed 3 bases and J shed 2 bases, with 20 bases lying between them. The CDR3 is 18 amino acids. The CDR3 region is CASSFSTGGDGGNQPQHF. The DNA for the CDR3 is TGTGCCAGCAGTTTCTCGACGGGAGGGGACGGCGGCAATCAGCCCCAGCATTTT.

V gene TRBV5-1 combines with J gene TRBJ2-7; D gene uncertain. Germline V CDR1 and CDR2: SGHRS, YFSETQ. V was trimmed by 0 bases and J by 2 bases, leaving 12 bases between them. This CDR3 has 15 residues. The CDR3 bases are TGCGCCAGCAGCTTGGGAGGCGGAAAGCCCTACGAGCAGTACTTC. It yields the protein CASSLGGGKPYEQYF. Full variable domain (remainder filled in from reference TRBV5-1 and TRBJ2-7): KAGVTQTPRYLIKTRGQQVTLSCSPISGHRSVSWYQQTPGQGLQFLFEYFSETQRNKGNFPGRFSGRQFSNSRSEMNVSTLELGDSALYLCASSLGGGKPYEQYFGPGTRLTVT.

CDR3 loop: CASGPGLYEQYF. Here the CDR3 DNA reads TGTGCTAGTGGTCCGGGCCTATACGAGCAGTACTTC. This chain joins TRBV12-5 and TRBJ2-7; the D is unclear. V was pared by 5 bases and J by 4 bases, with 9 bases between. Looked up from germline, CDR1 is LGHNT and CDR2 is FRNRAP. This CDR3 is 12 amino acids long.

The chain employs TRBV15 and TRBJ2-1, with 7 bases that match TRBD2. The junction had 8 bases not matched to a gene; V was cut back by 1 base and J by 2 bases. In germline, CDR1 is LNHNV, CDR2 YYDKDF (reference sequence). The CDR3 loop spans 17 amino acids. CDR3: CATSRGRTSDAYNEQFF. The CDR3 coding sequence is TGTGCCACCAGCAGAGGTCGAACTAGCGACGCCTACAATGAGCAGTTCTTC.

To note about this clone: The sample has other DNA sequences that encode this CDR3 too. The chain combines TRBV20-1 with TRBJ2-5, with unresolved D. The V end was cut by 2 bases, the J end by 0 bases, with 1 base between. The CDR3 loop spans 11 amino acids. Germline lookup yields CDR1 DFQATT and CDR2 SNEGSKA (reference sequence). CDR3 nucleotide sequence: TGCAGTGCTAGAAACCAAGAGACCCAGTACTTC. Translating gives CSARNQETQYF.

The J gene is TRBJ2-5, the V gene TRBV5-1; 14 bases are shared with TRBD2. The J call may be wrong; the DNA end is better matched by TRBJ2-7. The CDR3 consists of 17 residues. The germline V gene has CDR1 SGHRS and CDR2 YFSETQ. CDR3 nucleotides: TGCGCCAGCAGCTTGACATTGACTAGCGGGAGGGCCCACGAGCAGTACTTC. Residues: CASSLTLTSGRAHEQYF.

This chain joins TRBV7-9 and TRBJ2-5; D gene uncertain. The J call is doubtful: the DNA matches TRBJ2-7 better. This CDR3 has 14 residues. Per the germline V gene, CDR1 is SEHNR and CDR2 is FQNEAQ (reference sequence). CDR3 nucleotide sequence: TGTGCCAGCAGCTTAACTCCCAAGCCCTACGAGCAGTACTTC. It is translated as CASSLTPKPYEQYF.

The chain uses TRBV20-1 and TRBJ1-1; D remains ambiguous. The germline gives CDR1 DFQATT, CDR2 SNEGSKA (reference sequence). Trimming shortened V by 2 bases and J by 2 bases, and 3 bases separated the two germline ends. The CDR3 totals 11 residues. The CDR3 spells CSARSNTEAFF. In DNA, the CDR3 is TGCAGTGCTAGAAGCAACACTGAAGCTTTCTTT.

This clone was detected once. The J gene is TRBJ2-2, the V gene TRBV7-3; 11 bases agree with TRBD2. Germline values: CDR1 SGHTA, CDR2 FQGTGA. The junction had 10 bases not matched to a gene; V was cut back by 5 bases and J by 5 bases. The CDR3 spans 17 residues. DNA for the CDR3: TGTGCCAGCAGCCCACAACGACTAGCGGGAAAAACCGGGGAGCTGTTTTTT. Translated: CASSPQRLAGKTGELFF. The full variable domain, its missing parts supplied by reference TRBV7-3 and TRBJ2-2, is GAGVSQTPSNKVTEKGKYVELRCDPISGHTALYWYRQSLGQGPEFLIYFQGTGAADDSGLPNDRFFAVRPEGSVSTLKIQRTERGDSAVYLCASSPQRLAGKTGELFFGEGSRLTVL.

This sequence joins TRBV18 and TRBJ1-2; 12 bases match TRBD1. Per germline, CDR1 KGHSH and CDR2 LQKENI. CDR3 length: 15 residues. Trimming at V came to 3 bases and at J to 7 bases, leaving 6 bases not matched to a gene. The CDR3 here is CASSPSGQGAGGYTF. CDR3 DNA: TGTGCCAGCTCACCTTCGGGACAGGGGGCCGGTGGCTACACCTTC.